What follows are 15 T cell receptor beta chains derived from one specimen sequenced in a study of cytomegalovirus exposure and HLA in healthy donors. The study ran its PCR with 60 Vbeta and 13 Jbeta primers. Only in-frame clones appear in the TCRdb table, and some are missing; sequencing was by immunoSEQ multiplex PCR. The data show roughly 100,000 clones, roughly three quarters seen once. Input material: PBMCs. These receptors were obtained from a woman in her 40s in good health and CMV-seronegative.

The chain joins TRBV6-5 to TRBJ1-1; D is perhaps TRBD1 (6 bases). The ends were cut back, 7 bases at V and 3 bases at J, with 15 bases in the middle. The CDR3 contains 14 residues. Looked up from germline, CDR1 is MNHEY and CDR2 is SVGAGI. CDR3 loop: CASINRVRDTEAFF. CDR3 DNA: TGTGCCAGCATTAACAGGGTGAGGGACACTGAAGCTTTCTTT.

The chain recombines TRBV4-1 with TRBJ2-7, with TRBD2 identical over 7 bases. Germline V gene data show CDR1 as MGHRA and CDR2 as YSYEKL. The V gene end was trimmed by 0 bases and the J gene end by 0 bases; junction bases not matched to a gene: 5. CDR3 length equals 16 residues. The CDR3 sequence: CASSQDPAGRSYEQYF. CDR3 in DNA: TGCGCCAGCAGCCAAGACCCAGCGGGGCGCTCCTACGAGCAGTACTTC.

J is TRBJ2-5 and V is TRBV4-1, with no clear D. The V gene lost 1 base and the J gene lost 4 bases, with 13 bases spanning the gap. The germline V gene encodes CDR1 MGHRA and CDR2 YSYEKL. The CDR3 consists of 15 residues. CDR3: CASSQARLVVETQYF. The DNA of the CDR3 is TGCGCCAGCAGCCAAGCACGACTCGTCGTAGAGACCCAGTACTTC.

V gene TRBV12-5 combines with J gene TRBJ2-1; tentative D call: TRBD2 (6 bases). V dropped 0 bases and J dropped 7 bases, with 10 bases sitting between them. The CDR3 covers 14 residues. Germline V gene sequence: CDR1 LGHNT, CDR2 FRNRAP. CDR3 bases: TGTGCTAGTGGTTTGGTACCCGGGGGAAATGAGCAGTTCTTC. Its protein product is CASGLVPGGNEQFF. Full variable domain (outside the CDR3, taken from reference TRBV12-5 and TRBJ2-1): DARVTQTPRHKVTEMGQEVTMRCQPILGHNTVFWYRQTMMQGLELLAYFRNRAPLDDSGMPKDRFSAEMPDATLATLKIQPSEPRDSAVYFCASGLVPGGNEQFFGPGTRLTVL.

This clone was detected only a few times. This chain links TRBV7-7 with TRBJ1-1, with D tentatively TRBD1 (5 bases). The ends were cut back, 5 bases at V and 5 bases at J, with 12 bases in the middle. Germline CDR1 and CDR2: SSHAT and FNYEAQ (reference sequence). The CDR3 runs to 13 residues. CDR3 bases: TGTGCCAGCAGCCCCTCGGGGGGGACTGAAGCTTTCTTT. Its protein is CASSPSGGTEAFF.

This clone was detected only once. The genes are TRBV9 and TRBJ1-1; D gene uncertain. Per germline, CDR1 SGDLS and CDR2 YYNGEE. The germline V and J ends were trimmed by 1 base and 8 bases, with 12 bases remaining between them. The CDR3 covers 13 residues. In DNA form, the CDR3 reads TGTGCCAGCAGCGTAAGTATTCGGGAAGAAGCTTTCTTT. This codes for CASSVSIREEAFF.

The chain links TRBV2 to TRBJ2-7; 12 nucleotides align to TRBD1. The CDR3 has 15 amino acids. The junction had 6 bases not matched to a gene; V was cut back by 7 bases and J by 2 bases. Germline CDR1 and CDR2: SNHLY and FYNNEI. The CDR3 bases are TGTGCCAGCACCGAGGGGACAGGGGGCCCCTACGAGCAGTACTTC. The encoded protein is CASTEGTGGPYEQYF. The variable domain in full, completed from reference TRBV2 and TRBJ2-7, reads EPEVTQTPSHQVTQMGQEVILRCVPISNHLYFYWYRQILGQKVEFLVSFYNNEISEKSEIFDDQFSVERPDGSNFTLKIRSTKLEDSAMYFCASTEGTGGPYEQYFGPGTRLTVT.

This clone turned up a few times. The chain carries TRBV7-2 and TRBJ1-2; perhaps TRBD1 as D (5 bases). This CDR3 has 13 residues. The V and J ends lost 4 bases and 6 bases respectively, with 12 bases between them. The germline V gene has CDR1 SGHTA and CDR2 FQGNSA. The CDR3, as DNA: TGTGCCAGCAGCTCAGGGTTGTCTAATGGCTACACCTTC. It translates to CASSSGLSNGYTF.

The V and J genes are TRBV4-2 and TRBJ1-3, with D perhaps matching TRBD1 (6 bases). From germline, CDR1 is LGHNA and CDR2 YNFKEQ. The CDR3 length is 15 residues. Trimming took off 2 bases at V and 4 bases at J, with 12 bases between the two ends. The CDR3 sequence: CASSQTDSSGNTIYF. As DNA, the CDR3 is TGTGCCAGCAGCCAAACGGACAGTTCAGGAAACACCATATATTTT.

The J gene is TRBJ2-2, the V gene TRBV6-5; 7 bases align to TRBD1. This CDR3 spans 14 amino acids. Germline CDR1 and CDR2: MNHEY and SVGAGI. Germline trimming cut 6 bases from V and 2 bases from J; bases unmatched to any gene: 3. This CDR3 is CASRRQGNTGELFF. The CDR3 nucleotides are TGTGCCAGCAGGCGACAGGGTAACACCGGGGAGCTGTTTTTT.

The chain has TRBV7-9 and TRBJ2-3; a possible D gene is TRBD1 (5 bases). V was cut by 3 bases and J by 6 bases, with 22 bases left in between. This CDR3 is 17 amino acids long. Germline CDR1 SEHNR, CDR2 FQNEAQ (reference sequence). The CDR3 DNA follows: TGTGCCAGCAGCTTCTCGTATGCCACAGGAATGAGGGATACGCAGTATTTT. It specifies CASSFSYATGMRDTQYF.

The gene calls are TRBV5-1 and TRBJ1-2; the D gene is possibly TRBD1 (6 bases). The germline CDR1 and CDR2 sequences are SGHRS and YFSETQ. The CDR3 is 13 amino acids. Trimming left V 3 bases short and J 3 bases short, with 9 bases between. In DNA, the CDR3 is TGCGCCAGCAGCTGGGACACGGACTATGGCTACACCTTC. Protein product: CASSWDTDYGYTF.

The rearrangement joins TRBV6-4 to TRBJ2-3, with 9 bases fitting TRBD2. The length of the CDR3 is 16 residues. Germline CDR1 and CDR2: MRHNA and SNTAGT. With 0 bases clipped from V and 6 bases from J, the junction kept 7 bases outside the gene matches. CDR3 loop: CASSDSISGGADTQYF. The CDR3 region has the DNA TGTGCCAGCAGTGACTCGATTAGCGGGGGCGCGGATACGCAGTATTTT.

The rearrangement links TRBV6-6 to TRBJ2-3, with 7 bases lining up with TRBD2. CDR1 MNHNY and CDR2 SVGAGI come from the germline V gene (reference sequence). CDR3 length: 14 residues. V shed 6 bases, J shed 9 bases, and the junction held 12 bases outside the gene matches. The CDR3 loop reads CASSPSGATATQYF. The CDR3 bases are TGTGCCAGCAGCCCGAGCGGGGCGACCGCAACGCAGTATTTT.

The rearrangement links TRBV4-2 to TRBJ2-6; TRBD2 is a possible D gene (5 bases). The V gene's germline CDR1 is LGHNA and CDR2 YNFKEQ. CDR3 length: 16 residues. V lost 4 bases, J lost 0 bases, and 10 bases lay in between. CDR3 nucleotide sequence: TGTGCCAGCAGCCCGGACTTCTTCTCTGGGGCCAACGTCCTGACTTTC. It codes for CASSPDFFSGANVLTF.